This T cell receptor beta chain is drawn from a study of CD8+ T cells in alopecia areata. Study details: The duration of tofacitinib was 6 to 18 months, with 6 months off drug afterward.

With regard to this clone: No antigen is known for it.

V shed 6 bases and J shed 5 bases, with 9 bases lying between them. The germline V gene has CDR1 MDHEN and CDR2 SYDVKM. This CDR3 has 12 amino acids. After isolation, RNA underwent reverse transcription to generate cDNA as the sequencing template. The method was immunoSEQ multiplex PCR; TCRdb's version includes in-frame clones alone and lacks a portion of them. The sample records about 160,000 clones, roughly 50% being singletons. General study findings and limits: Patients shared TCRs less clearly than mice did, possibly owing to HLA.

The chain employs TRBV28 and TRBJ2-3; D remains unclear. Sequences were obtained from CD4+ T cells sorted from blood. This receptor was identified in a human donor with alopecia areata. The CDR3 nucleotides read TGTGCCAGCAGGGTAATAGGAGATACGCAGTATTTT. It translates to CASRVIGDTQYF.